This T cell receptor (beta chain) was observed in a study of cytomegalovirus exposure and HLA in healthy donors. This clone was seen only a few times. Antigen unknown. After removal of 0 bases from V and 6 bases from J, the junction contained 9 bases not matched to a gene. This CDR3 is built from 17 residues. Germline V gene lookup returns CDR1 MNHEY and CDR2 SMNVEV (reference sequence). Study outcomes and limitations: Apart from CMV serostatus, no immune exposure information was available. Analyzed later, association rates of TCRs varied across HLA loci, with DRB1 most and HLA-C fewest. In vitro work confirmed that a few CMV-associated chains recognize CMV antigens.

With 60 Vbeta and 13 Jbeta primers, the PCR was carried out. Sequencing used immunoSEQ multiplex PCR; TCRdb keeps in-frame clones, though not all of them. The table records 82,000 or so clones, 10% of them present only once. J is TRBJ2-2 and V is TRBV27; 8 bases map to TRBD2. The material sequenced was PBMCs. The source of this sequence is a man in his 60s in good health and CMV-seropositive. The CDR3 sequence: CASSLSLLAAKAGELFF. CDR3 nucleotide sequence: TGTGCCAGCAGTTTATCCCTACTAGCGGCAAAGGCCGGGGAGCTGTTTTTT.